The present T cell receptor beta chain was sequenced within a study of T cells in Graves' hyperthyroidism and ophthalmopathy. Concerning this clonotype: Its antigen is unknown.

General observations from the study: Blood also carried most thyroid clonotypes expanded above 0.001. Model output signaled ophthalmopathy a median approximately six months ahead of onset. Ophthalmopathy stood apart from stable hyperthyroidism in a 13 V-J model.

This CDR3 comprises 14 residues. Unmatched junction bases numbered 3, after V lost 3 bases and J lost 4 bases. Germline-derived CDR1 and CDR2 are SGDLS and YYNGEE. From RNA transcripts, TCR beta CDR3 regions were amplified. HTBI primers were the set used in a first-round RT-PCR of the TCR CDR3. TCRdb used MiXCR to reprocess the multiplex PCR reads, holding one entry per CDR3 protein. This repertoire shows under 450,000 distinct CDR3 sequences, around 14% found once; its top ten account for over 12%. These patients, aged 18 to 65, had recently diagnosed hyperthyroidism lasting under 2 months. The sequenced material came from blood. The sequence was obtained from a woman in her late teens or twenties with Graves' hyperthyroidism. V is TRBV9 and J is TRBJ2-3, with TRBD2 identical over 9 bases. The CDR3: CASSGGGAADTQYF. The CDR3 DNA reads TGTGCCAGCAGCGGCGGGGGGGCCGCAGATACGCAGTATTTT.